The next 30 T cell receptor beta chains were all read from a single sample in a study of cytotoxic CD8 clonotypes in ibrutinib-treated CLL (dated by TCRdb to the early 2020s). Interpreted using the paper, the time point label stands for: 24 months on ibrutinib. The method behind the library was the immunoSEQ multiplex PCR assay. TCRdb's version of the immuneACCESS table is confined to in-frame rearrangements and falls short of the full clone set. An unresolved V gene accounts for under half of the shortfall where checked; the remainder is of unknown origin. This sample has 45,000 or so clones in its table, and about 50% of those were observed once. The ten most abundant clones make up about 27% of the sample. The source was PBMCs, collected after 24 months of ibrutinib treatment. All receptors come from a human donor with chronic lymphocytic leukemia.

V is TRBV5-6 and J is TRBJ1-2; D ambiguous. The CDR3 is 14 amino acids. The V end lost 3 bases, the J end lost 4 bases, and 13 bases lay between the germline ends. CDR1 and CDR2 from the germline V gene are SGHDT and YYEEEE. CDR3 protein: CASSSSSGFYGYTF. In DNA, the CDR3 is TGTGCCAGCAGCTCCTCCAGTGGGTTCTATGGCTACACCTTC.

This clone was counted a few times. The sample contains more than one DNA sequence encoding this CDR3. The rearrangement joins TRBV5-6 to TRBJ2-7; D gene ambiguous. From germline, CDR1 is SGHDT and CDR2 YYEEEE. The CDR3 sequence is 11 residues long. V lost 0 bases and J lost 6, with 4 bases in between. The CDR3 loop reads CASSLEIEQYF. The CDR3 DNA is TGTGCCAGCAGCTTGGAAATCGAGCAGTACTTC.

This chain links TRBV11-2 with TRBJ2-2; the match to TRBD2 covers 11 bases. The CDR3 has 16 amino acids. Germline V gene lookup returns CDR1 SGHAT and CDR2 FQNNGV. With 5 bases clipped from V and 1 base from J, the junction kept 3 bases outside the gene matches. CDR3 nucleotide sequence: TGTGCCAGCAGCCCGGGACTAGCGGTGAACACCGGGGAGCTGTTTTTT. This gives the protein CASSPGLAVNTGELFF.

This clone was recorded a few times. The V call is TRBV7-9, the J call TRBJ1-2; D gene uncertain. In germline, CDR1 is SEHNR, CDR2 FQNEAQ (reference sequence). The CDR3 has 15 amino acids. The V end lost 4 bases, the J end lost 8 bases, and 20 bases lay between the germline ends. The CDR3 DNA sequence: TGTGCCAGCAGCTCTAATATGGACTCCCCTAGGGGCTACACCTTC. It codes for CASSSNMDSPRGYTF.

The V gene is TRBV29-1, the J gene TRBJ2-5, with a weak D call TRBD2 (6 bases). The CDR3 has 13 amino acids. The V and J ends lost 7 bases and 0 bases respectively, with 12 bases between them. The germline V gene has CDR1 SQVTM and CDR2 ANQGSEA. The CDR3 spells CSAGRGYQETQYF. CDR3 DNA sequence: TGCAGCGCTGGTCGGGGGTACCAAGAGACCCAGTACTTC.

This chain joins TRBV5-1 and TRBJ2-1; D gene uncertain. The germline CDR1 and CDR2 sequences are SGHRS and YFSETQ. The CDR3 is 14 residues long. The germline V and J ends were trimmed by 0 bases and 1 base, with 5 bases remaining between them. As DNA, the CDR3 is TGCGCCAGCAGCTTGGACACATCCTACAATGAGCAGTTCTTC. Amino acid sequence: CASSLDTSYNEQFF.

The chain carries TRBV15 and TRBJ1-2, with 9 bases lining up with TRBD1. The CDR3 loop spans 15 amino acids. CDR1 is LNHNV and CDR2 is YYDKDF in the germline V gene (reference sequence). The V segment lost 0 bases and the J segment 8 bases; nucleotides outside the gene matches: 7. CDR3 bases: TGTGCCACCAGCAGAGAACCACGGACAGGGGACGGCTACACCTTC. Translated, it gives CATSREPRTGDGYTF.

The rearrangement links TRBV5-8 to TRBJ1-1; TRBD1 is a possible D gene (5 bases). V lost 4 bases and J lost 5, with 15 bases in between. The CDR3 is made up of 14 amino acids. Germline assignment: CDR1 SGHTS and CDR2 YDEGEE. CDR3 protein: CASSDAGSGTEAFF. The CDR3 nucleotides are TGTGCCAGCAGCGACGCGGGGTCAGGGACTGAAGCTTTCTTT.

This clone was counted between two and nine times. Here the CDR3 DNA reads TGCGCCAGCAGCGATCAGGGGATTCTTTACAATGAGCAGTTCTTC. Translating it yields CASSDQGILYNEQFF. The chain combines TRBV5-1 with TRBJ2-1; possible D gene TRBD1, 6 bases. V dropped 4 bases and J dropped 4 bases, with 15 bases sitting between them. CDR3 length: 15 residues. The germline V gene has CDR1 SGHRS and CDR2 YFSETQ.

The gene calls are TRBV6-5 and TRBJ2-4, with D tentatively TRBD1 (5 bases). Trimming shortened V by 7 bases and J by 8 bases, and 15 bases separated the two germline ends. The CDR3 is made up of 13 amino acids. CDR1 and CDR2 from the germline V gene are MNHEY and SVGAGI. As DNA, the CDR3 is TGTGCCAGCAAACCCCAGGGTTGGGACATTCAGTACTTC. Protein sequence: CASKPQGWDIQYF.

The chain joins TRBV29-1 to TRBJ2-4, with TRBD2 matching over 8 bases. The length of the CDR3 is 13 residues. Looked up from germline, CDR1 is SQVTM and CDR2 is ANQGSEA. The trim removed 6 bases at V and 8 bases at J, leaving 9 bases unmatched. DNA for the CDR3: TGCAGCGTAGCCACTAGCGGTGTCGACATTCAGTACTTC. Its protein product is CSVATSGVDIQYF.

This clone was observed a single time. The chain employs TRBV6-6 and TRBJ1-1; 10 bases are a match to TRBD1. V trimming: 7 bases; J trimming: 2 bases; junction bases outside the gene matches: 4. The germline CDR1 and CDR2 sequences are MNHNY and SVGAGI (reference sequence). The CDR3 is 14 residues long. Here the CDR3 DNA reads TGTGCCAGCAAGGACAGGGGGGGAAACACTGAAGCTTTCTTT. Its protein is CASKDRGGNTEAFF.

The rearrangement joins TRBV6-6 to TRBJ1-5; D unclear. V lost 9 bases to trimming and J lost 0 bases, with 12 bases between them. CDR1 MNHNY and CDR2 SVGAGI come from the germline V gene (reference sequence). The CDR3 totals 14 residues. CDR3 DNA: TGTGCCAGTTCACCTAGCAATAGCAATCAGCCCCAGCATTTT. This codes for CASSPSNSNQPQHF.

The chain links TRBV27 to TRBJ1-6, with D possibly being TRBD1 (5 bases). Looked up from germline, CDR1 is MNHEY and CDR2 is SMNVEV (reference sequence). The CDR3 has 16 amino acids. The V end was cut by 6 bases, the J end by 7 bases, with 19 bases between. The CDR3 loop reads CASSRTPRGENSPLHF. CDR3 DNA sequence: TGTGCCAGCAGCCGTACCCCCCGGGGGGAGAATTCACCCCTCCACTTT.

The sample holds one count of this clone. The chain has TRBV4-1 and TRBJ2-3; either TRBD1 or TRBD2 may supply D (5 bases each). CDR1 and CDR2 (germline): MGHRA, YSYEKL. The CDR3 sequence is 13 residues long. With 5 bases removed from V and 2 bases from J, the gap between germline ends came to 8 bases. The CDR3 bases are TGCGCCAGCAGCTGGGGGACCACAGATACGCAGTATTTT. This translates into CASSWGTTDTQYF.

The chain joins TRBV11-2 to TRBJ2-7; D not certain. Trimming took 1 base from V and 0 from J, leaving 10 bases between them. The CDR3 totals 15 residues. Looked up from germline, CDR1 is SGHAT and CDR2 is FQNNGV. The CDR3 nucleotides are TGTGCCAGCAGCTTAGGGGCGGATAGCTCCTACGAGCAGTACTTC. Translated, it gives CASSLGADSSYEQYF.

The V call is TRBV7-9, the J call TRBJ1-1; 7 nucleotides line up with TRBD1. CDR1 and CDR2 (germline): SEHNR, FQNEAQ (reference sequence). The CDR3 runs to 15 residues. The V gene end was trimmed by 4 bases and the J gene end by 3 bases; junction bases not matched to a gene: 8. CDR3 in DNA: TGTGCCAGCAGCTCCGGACAGGTTTCCGACACTGAAGCTTTCTTT. It is translated as CASSSGQVSDTEAFF. The complete variable domain, with remaining parts taken from reference TRBV7-9 and TRBJ1-1, reads DTGVSQNPRHKITKRGQNVTFRCDPISEHNRLYWYRQTLGQGPEFLTYFQNEAQLEKSRLLSDRFSAERPKGSFSTLEIQRTEQGDSAMYLCASSSGQVSDTEAFFGQGTRLTVV.

The CDR3 protein is CASSLTFGAGLGASGKQFF. The CDR3 DNA follows: TGTGCCAGCAGCTTAACTTTTGGAGCGGGACTAGGGGCCTCGGGGAAGCAGTTCTTC. The chain combines TRBV13 with TRBJ2-1, with 8 bases identical to TRBD2. CDR1 is PRHDT, CDR2 FYEKMQ, per germline (reference sequence). Trimming removed 2 bases from V and 11 bases from J; junction bases left unmatched: 23. CDR3 size: 19 residues.

As regards this clone: A single base is all that separates this from a far larger clone, so a read error is likely. The rearrangement joins TRBV6-9 to TRBJ1-5; D call uncertain. The CDR3 covers 13 residues. The V gene lost 3 bases and the J gene lost 4 bases, with 7 bases spanning the gap. CDR1 is MNHGY and CDR2 is SVAAGI in the germline V gene. The CDR3 region has the DNA TGTGCCAGCAGTTACTACTCGAATCAGCCCCAGCATTTT. Its protein product is CASSYYSNQPQHF.

The chain combines TRBV2 with TRBJ2-5; D is undetermined. V lost 4 bases to trimming and J lost 5 bases, with 17 bases between them. CDR3 length equals 15 residues. Germline V gene data show CDR1 as SNHLY and CDR2 as FYNNEI. The CDR3 region is CASSGVGGRRETQYF. The CDR3 nucleotides read TGTGCCAGCAGTGGGGTCGGCGGTAGGCGGGAGACCCAGTACTTC.

The chain combines TRBV5-8 with TRBJ2-1; TRBD2 matches at 8 bases. The CDR3 extends over 14 amino acids. Trimming took 4 bases from V and 7 from J; bases not matched to a gene: 7. Germline lookup yields CDR1 SGHTS and CDR2 YDEGEE. CDR3 nucleotides: TGTGCCAGCAGCATGGGACTAGTCGGTAATGAGCAGTTCTTC. Protein sequence: CASSMGLVGNEQFF. The full variable domain, in which reference TRBV5-8 and TRBJ2-1 provide the parts outside the CDR3, is EAGVTQSPTHLIKTRGQQATLRCSPISGHTSVYWYQQALGLGLQFLLWYDEGEERNRGNFPPRFSGRQFPNYSSELNVNALELEDSALYLCASSMGLVGNEQFFGPGTRLTVL.

In the case of this clone: At one boundary the junction diverges from the germline segment, which might be a read error. V usage is TRBV15 and J usage is TRBJ2-7; the D gene is possibly TRBD1 (6 bases). The germline gives CDR1 LNHNV, CDR2 YYDKDF (reference sequence). The CDR3 runs to 15 residues. CDR3 residues: CATSREQGPNYEQYF. The CDR3 DNA sequence: TGTGCCACCAGCCGAGAACAGGGTCCCAACTACGAGCAGTACTTC.

The CDR3 protein is CSVRDSPNTEAFF. CDR3 DNA: TGCAGCGTTCGCGACAGTCCGAACACTGAAGCTTTCTTT. The J gene is TRBJ1-1, the V gene TRBV29-1; a possible D gene is TRBD1 (5 bases). The V end was cut by 5 bases, the J end by 1 base, with 11 bases between. The CDR3 has 13 amino acids. The germline V gene encodes CDR1 SQVTM and CDR2 ANQGSEA.

The chain couples TRBV6-5 to TRBJ1-1; the D is unclear. V lost 7 bases and J lost 5, with 17 bases in between. Germline CDR1 is MNHEY and CDR2 is SVGAGI. The CDR3 contains 14 residues. The chain's CDR3 is CASTLFSGATEAFF. As DNA, the CDR3 is TGTGCCAGCACCCTATTTTCTGGAGCTACTGAAGCTTTCTTT.

The chain uses TRBV13 and TRBJ1-3; possible D gene TRBD1, 6 bases. The CDR3 length is 15 residues. The germline gives CDR1 PRHDT, CDR2 FYEKMQ (reference sequence). Deletions cut 5 bases from V and 0 bases from J, with 11 bases between. The CDR3 nucleotides are TGTGCCAGCAGCCACAGGGTAGGCTCTGGAAACACCATATATTTT. Translating gives CASSHRVGSGNTIYF.

The gene calls are TRBV7-9 and TRBJ2-5; perhaps D is TRBD1 or TRBD2 (6 bases each). CDR1 and CDR2 from the germline V gene are SEHNR and FQNEAQ (reference sequence). The CDR3 consists of 13 residues. The V gene lost 4 bases and the J gene lost 5 bases, with 11 bases spanning the gap. CDR3 DNA: TGTGCCAGCAGCTATAGGGGGGCGGAGACCCAGTACTTC. It specifies CASSYRGAETQYF.

The chain uses TRBV5-1 and TRBJ1-5, with D possibly TRBD1 on 5 matching bases. Deletions cut 4 bases from V and 3 bases from J, with 11 bases between. This CDR3 contains 14 residues. The germline V gene has CDR1 SGHRS and CDR2 YFSETQ. The DNA of the CDR3 is TGCGCCAGCAGCCCCGGGACCCCCAATCAGCCCCAGCATTTT. Protein product: CASSPGTPNQPQHF.

This clone came up a few times. The chain joins TRBV20-1 to TRBJ2-3, with D possibly TRBD2 on 6 matching bases. This CDR3 contains 11 residues. Germline V gene sequence: CDR1 DFQATT, CDR2 SNEGSKA (reference sequence). V was cut by 6 bases and J by 15 bases, with 19 bases left in between. The CDR3 coding sequence is TGCAGTGCCGGAGTAGAAGAGCGGGCCTATTTT. Its translation is CSAGVEERAYF.

The sample holds a few counts of this clone. The chain employs TRBV29-1 and TRBJ2-1; 12 bases align to TRBD1. Germline-derived CDR1 and CDR2 are SQVTM and ANQGSEA. The CDR3 has 13 residues. V was clipped by 5 bases and J by 15 bases; unmatched bases: 11. CDR3 region: CSVTTGTGGARFF. In DNA, the CDR3 is TGCAGCGTTACTACCGGGACAGGGGGCGCGAGGTTCTTC.

This clone was seen more than once but under ten times. The chain recombines TRBV5-1 with TRBJ1-2, with 7 bases aligning to TRBD1. Per germline, CDR1 SGHRS and CDR2 YFSETQ. The CDR3 is 17 amino acids. With V trimmed by 4 bases and J by 4 bases, 16 bases remained unmatched. The chain's CDR3 is CASSPGQLSLYRYGYTF. In DNA form, the CDR3 reads TGCGCCAGCAGCCCGGGACAGCTTAGCCTATACCGCTATGGCTACACCTTC.